This T cell receptor beta chain was obtained from a study of patients and donors after allogeneic stem cell transplantation. CDR3 size: 16 residues. With V trimmed by 4 bases and J by 0 bases, 6 bases remained unmatched. The germline gives CDR1 MGHRA, CDR2 YSYEKL. Each CDR3 protein gets one entry after TCRdb re-called the RT-PCR reads with MiXCR. The sample records hundreds of thousands of distinct CDR3 sequences, roughly 16% being singletons. This clonotype was recorded at least ten times. Material: blood, either unsorted or a sorted T cell fraction (not recorded which). V usage is TRBV4-1 and J usage is TRBJ2-1; 7 nucleotides line up with TRBD1. The source of this sequence is a human donor who was either an allogeneic HSCT recipient or a stem cell or donor lymphocyte infusion donor (not recorded which). It is not recorded whose cells these are; they may come from a transplant donor. The CDR3 coding sequence is TGCGCCAGCAGCCTTATGGGACAGAGCTCCTACAATGAGCAGTTCTTC. It encodes CASSLMGQSSYNEQFF.